This entry describes one T cell receptor (beta chain). It lacks a known antigen. It has no much larger one-base neighbor in the sample; base qualities were not kept. The library was prepared using the immunoSEQ multiplex PCR assay. A mixture of 60 forward primers for TCR Vbeta segments and 13 reverse primers for TCR Jbeta segments was used in the multiplex PCR. A multiplex PCR assay on genomic DNA amplified the CDR3 region of rearranged TCR beta genes. The amplified TCR beta libraries were sequenced on the Illumina HiSeq System as 87-base-pair reads. Per the authors' processing: Across the roughly 700 repertoires, a later analysis counted tens of millions of unique TCR beta chains, roughly 11 million of which were shared by at least two donors. Raw reads were error-corrected and collapsed into unique sequences by a nearest-neighbor algorithm in which closely related sequences were merged to remove PCR and sequencing errors. CDR3 sequences were aligned to IMGT reference sequences to assign V, D and J gene segments. For a sequence to be retained, a match of at least six nucleotides to both a V gene segment and a J gene segment was required. A rearrangement was called productive if the CDR3 had no stop codons and remained in frame with V and J, and every other rearrangement was called non-productive. CDR3 was defined according to IMGT convention as the region running from the second conserved V-encoded cysteine to the conserved J-encoded phenylalanine. The earlier analysis of 587 of the donors excluded sequences that lacked an unambiguous match to a single V gene segment. An earlier analysis of several hundred of the donors called V segments functional above 56.7% productive rearrangements and segregating when the between-donor standard deviation exceeded 5%. A statistical classification framework was developed to diagnose cytomegalovirus status using the catalog of TCR beta chain sequences. In a later analysis, V and J genes were assigned by comparing TCR nucleotide sequences against IMGT/GENE-DB human TR gene sequences. A later analysis assigned CDR3 sequences and most-parsimonious VDJ recombination scenarios with the TCRdist pipeline. In a later analysis, each TCR beta chain was defined by its CDR3 amino acid sequence together with its V-gene family, and reads lacking a unique V-gene family were excluded. A later analysis removed 592 highly shared, low-generation-probability nucleotide sequences to deal with suspected cross-contamination and a sequencing artifact. A later analysis calculated a clonal expansion index for each public chain from normalized within-repertoire ranks of inferred template counts. In a later analysis, generation probabilities were computed using a VDJ recombination model fitted to out-of-frame rearrangements, and the results were checked against IGoR. In a later analysis, TCR-TCR, TCR-HLA and TCR-CMV co-occurrence was scored with hypergeometric tests, and a repertoire-size bias correction was applied to TCR pairs. False discovery rates were estimated in a later analysis by permuting HLA or CMV assignments 20 times. In a later analysis, co-occurring TCRs were grouped with DBSCAN, and TCRdist sequence similarity was added when clustering was performed within HLA-allele-positive subsets. Repertoires with fewer than 30,000 or more than 120,000 public chains were left out of co-occurrence clustering, as were five repertoires with anomalous nucleotide sharing. What TCRdb holds here is the immuneACCESS table cut down to in-frame rearrangements. Part of the clones is not present; checked against another copy, under half of the missing clones reflect an unresolved V gene, and the others are unexplained. The V and J calls and clone size were taken over from that table, and D and trimming were inferred from the DNA. The sample yields 130,000 to 150,000 clones; nearly 80% were counted once. Together, the top ten hold approximately 5.1% of the sample.

CDR1 SGHVS and CDR2 FQNEAQ are derived from the germline V gene. The CDR3 holds 11 amino acids from the cysteine to the phenylalanine. The entry retains the CDR3 DNA only, 33 bases that are in frame from base 1. Trimming costs V 5 bases and J 9 bases, and their ends lie 10 bases apart. The cohort comprised around 700 healthy bone marrow donors. At the time of sampling, every cohort member was nominally healthy, though immune exposures that went unrecorded were likely present. The donor tested CMV seronegative and was one of the 352 seronegative cohort members. Every donor gave a peripheral blood sample, and the peripheral blood mononuclear cells from that sample were used for TCR beta sequencing. Genomic DNA extraction from the blood cell samples was performed with the Qiagen DNeasy Blood Extraction Kit. This specimen belongs to a study of cytomegalovirus exposure and HLA in healthy donors (TCRdb year 2017). About the full investigation: An earlier analysis of around 600 of the donors reported approximately 290 Gb of sequence data and some 120 million unique TCR beta sequences from about 179 million T cells. Roughly 320 gigabases of sequencing data and 70 million to 100 million unique TCR sequences made up an early release that covered about 640 HLA-typed donors. Of the approximately 400 genotyped donors, 81% fell in the genetic ancestry cluster associated with self-reported Caucasian donors. The study aimed to test whether cataloging public T cell receptors could reveal signatures of past pathogen exposure. The T cell repertoires of 666 subjects were profiled by immunosequencing and related to cytomegalovirus serostatus. Besides the first cohort of around 700 subjects, a separate validation cohort made up of about 120 different subjects was used. High-throughput TCR immunosequencing, statistical association of individual TCRs with disease status, and machine learning were combined to predict cytomegalovirus infection status. A later analysis re-examined previously published TCR beta repertoires from just over 650 donors and added high-resolution HLA genotyping to investigate patterns of TCR occurrence. Rather than using new phenotypic data, the later analysis identified candidate immune exposures from TCR beta sequences and from how often those sequences occurred across donors. An earlier analysis of several hundred of the donors applied high-throughput TCR beta sequencing to assess whether each TCR beta V gene segment acted as functional or pseudogenic. Donor age, sex, ethnicity and CMV serostatus were compiled alongside the repertoire data. A later genetic analysis took genome-wide SNP genotypes for about three fifths of the roughly 670 donors and used that subset as a discovery cohort. All discovery cohort repertoires had been generated on a single sequencing platform. HLA typing included class I and class II loci at four-digit resolution. The number of donors typed differed by locus, with about 629-640 for A, B, C, DRB1 and DQB1, around 520 for DQA1, 600 to 610 for DPA1, and some 440 for DPB1. Roughly 5 DR-DQ haplotypes were handled as single units for association and clustering, since linkage in the cohort was strong. Among under 450 genotyped donors of the cohort, an average of about 240,000 unique TCR beta nucleotide sequences were sequenced per donor, roughly a sixth of them non-productive. Results the study describes overall, beyond this receptor: In a later genetic analysis, a missense DCLRE1C variant was associated with V-gene and J-gene trimming of TCR beta chains, and the association was replicated in an independent cohort. Across donors, most TCR sequences were observed very rarely, whereas some public TCRs were present in many individuals. The study listed 164 TCR beta chains as associated with cytomegalovirus. Compared with the roughly 600-donor mean, donors in an Asian-associated ancestry cluster had fewer N-insertions in productive TCRs, according to a later genetic analysis. In a later analysis, TCR association rates were found to vary across HLA loci, with the most associated TCRs seen for DRB1 alleles and the fewest for HLA-C alleles. Sequencing depth was assumed to be roughly uniform across donors in the presence/absence analyses, though that assumption may not hold. The earlier analysis of some 540 of the donors excluded 15 to 20 rarely observed V segments, including chromosome 9 orphons, because counts were too low. A further reported finding was that TCR beta sequences accurately predicted the HLA-A and HLA-B alleles for most subjects in the first cohort. A cluster of highly shared sequence variants was judged likely to represent a technical artifact of the sequencing pipeline. Some IMGT-functional V segments, including TRBV6-2 and TRBV6-3, could not be distinguished by the 87-base-pair reads and were therefore excluded. An earlier analysis of approximately 530 of the donors showed that most TCR beta V segments appeared in productive rearrangements either about 87% or about 30% of the time, which broadly matched IMGT annotations. According to a later analysis, parvovirus B19, influenza, CMV and Epstein-Barr virus appeared linked to several top co-occurrence clusters. In a later analysis, most CMV-associated TCR beta chains were found to appear HLA-restricted, with HLA associations seemingly driven largely by CMV exposure. In vitro tests confirmed that a few of the cytomegalovirus-associated TCR beta chains recognize cytomegalovirus antigens. It was suggested by the authors that the approach could potentially be generalized to other disease states and immunological phenotypes. The cohort was sequenced for TCR beta chains only, and without alpha or paired-chain data the features that could be detected were limited. The classifier was reported to diagnose cytomegalovirus status with high specificity and sensitivity in both the original cohort and the validation cohort. Specific HLA alleles were associated with more than 15,000 TCR beta sequences at a false discovery rate of 0.05 in a later analysis. Correlated functional status among segregating V segments might reflect linkage disequilibrium, but an unknown experimental factor could not be ruled out. Strong co-occurrence of HLA alleles, especially DR and DQ, made assigning TCR associations to individual alleles difficult. HLA typing was unavailable for some donors at each locus, so association tests used only the typed subset. A later analysis found that HLA-associated TCR beta chains were more clonally expanded and had lower generation probabilities than equally common non-associated chains. CMV serostatus was the only immune exposure information available for the cohort.

The sequencing input was PBMCs. This receptor was taken from a male donor in good health and CMV-seronegative. This sequence uses TRBV7-8 and TRBJ1-1; TRBD1 is possibly the D segment (6 matching bases). CDR3 loop: CASSHGQKAFF. The DNA reads TGTGCCAGCAGCCACGGACAGAAAGCTTTCTTT.